Reported below is one T cell receptor (beta chain). These data are taken from a study of cytomegalovirus exposure and HLA in healthy donors. This PCR relied on a set of 60 Vbeta primers and 13 Jbeta primers. Method: immunoSEQ multiplex PCR; TCRdb's copy keeps in-frame clones and lacks some. The sample holds approximately 130,000 clones, 81% seen once. Trimming pared 7 bases from V and 7 bases from J, leaving 11 bases between. From germline, CDR1 is SGHNT and CDR2 YYREEE (reference sequence). The CDR3 is made up of 11 amino acids. The specimen was PBMCs. This receptor was taken from a man between 18 and 35 years old in good health and CMV-seronegative. V is TRBV5-4 and J is TRBJ1-2, with D unresolved. The CDR3 bases are TGTGCCAGCGGCAGGATCGGTGGCTACACCTTC. Encoded protein: CASGRIGGYTF. Full variable domain (rest looked up from reference TRBV5-4 and TRBJ1-2): ETGVTQSPTHLIKTRGQQVTLRCSSQSGHNTVSWYQQALGQGPQFIFQYYREEENGRGNFPPRFSGLQFPNYSSELNVNALELDDSALYLCASGRIGGYTFGSGTRLTVV.